These 28 T cell receptor beta chains share one sample of origin, sequenced in a study of a mutant IDH1 vaccine in newly diagnosed glioma. Libraries were prepared by immunoSEQ multiplex PCR; TCRdb keeps only in-frame clonotypes and omits some of them. The sample has 35,000 to 40,000 clones; over 70% are singletons. No antigen has been identified for these receptors. Time point described: week 47, end of study. A single vaccine dose contained 300 ug of mutant IDH1 20-mer peptide, and topical imiquimod was used with it. This material consisted of PBMCs, taken from a glioma patient whose treatment included an IDH1 peptide vaccine. The receptor set was obtained from a man aged 35-49 years with glioma.

This sequence joins TRBV10-2 and TRBJ1-3, with D perhaps matching TRBD1 (6 bases). The CDR3 runs to 15 residues. V lost 3 bases to trimming and J lost 2 bases, with 11 bases between them. Germline CDR1 reads WSHSY; CDR2 reads SAAADI. The CDR3 here is CASSDRGATGNTIYF. The CDR3 DNA is TGCGCCAGCAGTGACCGGGGGGCCACTGGAAACACCATATATTTT.

V usage is TRBV5-1 and J usage is TRBJ2-3; 16 bases line up with TRBD2. The V gene end was trimmed by 4 bases and the J gene end by 0 bases; junction bases not matched to a gene: 5. The CDR3 extends over 18 amino acids. Per germline, CDR1 SGHRS and CDR2 YFSETQ. The CDR3 DNA reads as TGCGCCAGCAGCGGCGGGACTAGCGGGGGGGCTAGCACAGATACGCAGTATTTT. Translating it yields CASSGGTSGGASTDTQYF.

V and J are TRBV5-1 and TRBJ1-1, with D unclear. CDR3 length equals 15 residues. Trimming shortened V by 4 bases and J by 1 base, and 14 bases separated the two germline ends. CDR1 is SGHRS and CDR2 is YFSETQ in the germline V gene. In DNA, the CDR3 is TGCGCCAGCAGCCCCGGGGATGGGTCGAACACTGAAGCTTTCTTT. It specifies CASSPGDGSNTEAFF.

This chain links TRBV6-1 with TRBJ2-7; 10 positions agree with TRBD2. Germline V gives CDR1 MNHNS, CDR2 SASEGT. This CDR3 region has 14 residues. Trimming cost V 2 bases and J 6 bases; bases outside gene matches: 4. The CDR3 DNA reads as TGTGCCAGCAGTGAATCGCTAGCGGGAGCCGAGCAGTACGTC. Its protein is CASSESLAGAEQYV.

This chain joins TRBV5-8 and TRBJ1-1; D unresolved. This CDR3 spans 17 amino acids. Trimming pared 2 bases from V and 0 bases from J, leaving 17 bases between. The germline V gene has CDR1 SGHTS and CDR2 YDEGEE. CDR3 loop: CASSFGVGGRLNTEAFF. DNA for the CDR3: TGTGCCAGCAGCTTCGGAGTGGGAGGCCGCTTGAACACTGAAGCTTTCTTT.

With respect to this clone: The sample has other DNA sequences that encode this CDR3 too. This chain links TRBV5-6 with TRBJ1-3; 9 bases fit TRBD1. The germline V gene encodes CDR1 SGHDT and CDR2 YYEEEE. Trimming cost V 4 bases and J 2 bases; bases outside gene matches: 4. This CDR3 has 15 amino acids. The CDR3 bases are TGTGCCAGCAGCCCGACAGGGGGAACTGGAAACACCATATATTTT. Translation: CASSPTGGTGNTIYF.

The rearrangement uses TRBV5-1 and TRBJ2-5; D is unclear. There are 11 residues in the CDR3. The germline V gene encodes CDR1 SGHRS and CDR2 YFSETQ. With 2 bases removed from V and 1 base from J, the gap between germline ends came to 0 bases. In nucleotides, the CDR3 is TGCGCCAGCAGCTTCCAAGAGACCCAGTACTTC. Protein: CASSFQETQYF. Full variable domain (rest looked up from reference TRBV5-1 and TRBJ2-5): KAGVTQTPRYLIKTRGQQVTLSCSPISGHRSVSWYQQTPGQGLQFLFEYFSETQRNKGNFPGRFSGRQFSNSRSEMNVSTLELGDSALYLCASSFQETQYFGPGTRLLVL.

As regards this clone: Compared with germline, one end of the junction differs, possibly owing to a read error. The chain has TRBV6-1 and TRBJ2-3; 7 bases are shared with TRBD2. The germline gives CDR1 MNHNS, CDR2 SASEGT. The length of the CDR3 is 11 residues. This chain's CDR3 is CASSVGLVCVF. In DNA, the CDR3 is TGTGCCAGCAGTGTAGGACTAGTCTGCGTTTTT.

This clone was seen a single time. This chain joins TRBV4-3 and TRBJ2-1; the D gene could be TRBD1 or TRBD2 (5 bases each). V was trimmed by 3 bases and J by 10 bases, leaving 16 bases between them. The CDR3 is 14 residues long. The V gene's germline CDR1 is LGHNA and CDR2 YSLEER. CDR3 sequence (DNA): TGCGCCAGCAGCCAGGGCCGGGATTGGGGCGAGCAGTTCTTC. Protein product: CASSQGRDWGEQFF.

V usage is TRBV11-3 and J usage is TRBJ2-5; D gene unclear. Trimming pared 4 bases from V and 5 bases from J, leaving 8 bases between. In germline, CDR1 is SGHNT, CDR2 YENEEA. This CDR3 region has 12 residues. CDR3 sequence: CASSSIFETQYF. CDR3 DNA sequence: TGTGCCAGCAGCTCCATCTTCGAGACCCAGTACTTC.

The chain employs TRBV5-1 and TRBJ2-1, with D unresolved. Trimming stripped 4 bases from V and 6 bases from J, with 14 bases between. Germline V gene data show CDR1 as SGHRS and CDR2 as YFSETQ. This CDR3 spans 14 amino acids. CDR3 sequence: CASSPMAESNEQFF. For the CDR3, the DNA is TGCGCCAGCAGCCCGATGGCCGAGTCCAATGAGCAGTTCTTC.

By sample fraction, this clone is medium-sized. CDR3: CASSEEGGSTYEQYF. As DNA, the CDR3 is TGTGCCAGCAGTGAAGAGGGCGGGAGCACCTACGAGCAGTACTTC. The V call is TRBV6-1, the J call TRBJ2-7, with 7 positions matching TRBD2. Germline assignment: CDR1 MNHNS and CDR2 SASEGT. This CDR3 is 15 amino acids long. Trimming took 1 base from V and 2 from J; bases not matched to a gene: 5.

This chain connects TRBV11-3 to TRBJ2-2; TRBD1 aligns across 7 bases. The ends lost 6 bases at V and 3 bases at J; junction bases unmatched: 7. CDR3 size: 15 residues. Looked up from germline, CDR1 is SGHNT and CDR2 is YENEEA. CDR3 bases: TGTGCCAGCAGTTACGGGACAGCGGACACCGGGGAGCTGTTTTTT. It is translated as CASSYGTADTGELFF.

Only a few counts were recorded for this clone. The genes are TRBV6-7 and TRBJ1-1; no clear D. TRBV6-7 is identified as an open reading frame with a role that is uncertain. The germline V and J ends were trimmed by 7 bases and 4 bases, with 13 bases remaining between them. CDR3 size: 13 residues. The CDR3 DNA reads TGTGCCAGCATGCGTCAGGAAGGCACTGAAGCTTTCTTT. This encodes CASMRQEGTEAFF.

This sequence joins TRBV4-1 and TRBJ2-3, with TRBD1 matching over 11 bases. CDR1 MGHRA and CDR2 YSYEKL come from the germline V gene. Germline trimming cut 2 bases from V and 6 bases from J; bases unmatched to any gene: 16. The CDR3 is made up of 19 amino acids. CDR3 coding DNA: TGCGCCAGCAGCCAACACTGGGCAAACTTAGGGGACAGGGGGGATACGCAGTATTTT. Residues: CASSQHWANLGDRGDTQYF.

This chain connects TRBV7-2 to TRBJ1-4, with 10 positions matching TRBD1. Trimming removed 10 bases from V and 10 bases from J; junction bases left unmatched: 3. This CDR3 has 11 residues. The germline gives CDR1 SGHTA, CDR2 FQGNSA. In DNA, the CDR3 is TGTGCCATAGGACAGGGGGGAAAACTGTTTTTT. Translation gives CAIGQGGKLFF.

The sample holds one count of this clone. The rearrangement joins TRBV4-1 to TRBJ2-3, with 7 bases lining up with TRBD2. The CDR3 totals 16 residues. The ends lost 1 base at V and 2 bases at J; junction bases unmatched: 6. Per the germline V gene, CDR1 is MGHRA and CDR2 is YSYEKL. The CDR3 protein is CASSQGAGELTDTQYF. CDR3 nucleotide sequence: TGCGCCAGCAGCCAAGGGGCGGGAGAGCTCACAGATACGCAGTATTTT.

This clone was detected only a few times. CDR3 loop: CASGGGIESFNTIYF. Here the CDR3 DNA reads TGTGCTAGTGGGGGAGGGATTGAAAGTTTCAACACCATATATTTT. The chain has TRBV12-5 and TRBJ1-3; no clear D gene. The V end lost 6 bases, the J end lost 7 bases, and 19 bases lay between the germline ends. The CDR3 is made up of 15 amino acids. Germline values: CDR1 LGHNT, CDR2 FRNRAP.

V is TRBV4-1 and J is TRBJ2-5, with 8 nucleotides matching TRBD2. The J call is doubtful: the DNA matches TRBJ2-7 better. The CDR3 is made up of 14 amino acids. The germline gives CDR1 MGHRA, CDR2 YSYEKL. In DNA, the CDR3 is TGCGCCAGCAGCCGCGAAACTAGCGGCTACGAGCAGTACTTC. Protein product: CASSRETSGYEQYF.

The chain employs TRBV6-1 and TRBJ1-2; a weak D match, TRBD1 (5 bases). Trimming stripped 0 bases from V and 0 bases from J, with 11 bases between. This CDR3 region has 16 residues. Germline V gives CDR1 MNHNS, CDR2 SASEGT. The CDR3 region has the DNA TGTGCCAGCAGTGAAGCGCTACGGGGGGCTAACTATGGCTACACCTTC. Translation: CASSEALRGANYGYTF.

The chain couples TRBV7-8 to TRBJ2-1; tentatively, D is TRBD2 (6 bases). The germline gives CDR1 SGHVS, CDR2 FQNEAQ. Deletions cut 4 bases from V and 12 bases from J, with 10 bases between. The length of the CDR3 is 11 residues. CDR3 DNA sequence: TGTGCCAGCAGCTCATCCGGGGGGCAGTTCTTC. Its translation: CASSSSGGQFF.

This chain joins TRBV27 and TRBJ1-5; the D gene is possibly TRBD1 (5 bases). The germline gives CDR1 MNHEY, CDR2 SMNVEV (reference sequence). This CDR3 has 14 residues. Between the trimmed V and J ends, which lost 5 bases and 6 bases, there was a span of 14 bases. CDR3 nucleotide sequence: TGTGCCAGCAGTCTCAGGGTCGTAGGTCAGCCCCAGCATTTT. This translates into CASSLRVVGQPQHF.

This chain links TRBV15 with TRBJ2-7; weak D call: TRBD2 (6 bases). The germline V gene encodes CDR1 LNHNV and CDR2 YYDKDF (reference sequence). Trimming stripped 1 base from V and 5 bases from J, with 9 bases between. This CDR3 is built from 13 residues. The CDR3: CATSRGGGDEQYF. In DNA, the CDR3 is TGTGCCACCAGCAGAGGGGGCGGGGACGAGCAGTACTTC. Looking up the rest from reference TRBV15 and TRBJ2-7 gives the full variable domain: DAMVIQNPRYQVTQFGKPVTLSCSQTLNHNVMYWYQQKSSQAPKLLFHYYDKDFNNEADTPDNFQSRRPNTSFCFLDIRSPGLGDTAMYLCATSRGGGDEQYFGPGTRLTVT.

V is TRBV5-4 and J is TRBJ1-1, with D perhaps matching TRBD1 (6 bases). V gave up 0 bases and J gave up 5 bases, with 14 bases separating them. This CDR3 spans 15 amino acids. Germline values: CDR1 SGHNT, CDR2 YYREEE (reference sequence). In DNA form, the CDR3 reads TGTGCCAGCAGCTTGGTAGGGGGGGCGCTTACTGAAGCTTTCTTT. Its protein product is CASSLVGGALTEAFF.

With respect to this clone: An end of the junction does not agree with germline; a read error may underlie this. The same CDR3 can be traced to other DNA sequences in this sample. V gene TRBV5-4 combines with J gene TRBJ2-1; D remains unclear. This CDR3 region has 13 residues. In germline, CDR1 is SGHNT, CDR2 YYREEE (reference sequence). The CDR3 region is CASSTPPANEQFF. CDR3 in DNA: TGTGCCAGCAGCACCCCTCCAGCCAATGAGCAATTCTTC.

The chain carries TRBV19 and TRBJ1-4; D unclear. Germline CDR1 is LNHDA and CDR2 is SQIVND (reference sequence). The CDR3 length is 16 residues. Trimming left V 1 base short and J 7 bases short, with 16 bases between. The CDR3 loop reads CASSIGSGSAAEKLFF. The CDR3 bases are TGTGCCAGTAGTATAGGGTCCGGTTCGGCGGCTGAAAAACTGTTTTTT.

V usage is TRBV19 and J usage is TRBJ1-1, with D uncertain. V was pared by 8 bases and J by 0 bases, with 7 bases between. The CDR3 has 12 residues. In germline, CDR1 is LNHDA, CDR2 SQIVND (reference sequence). Here the CDR3 DNA reads TGTGCCAGTGAGACGATGAACACTGAAGCTTTCTTT. It codes for CASETMNTEAFF.

The chain is built from TRBV30 and TRBJ2-3; no firm D call. Trimming took off 2 bases at V and 5 bases at J, with 8 bases between the two ends. Germline-derived CDR1 and CDR2 are GTSNPN and SVGIG (reference sequence). The CDR3 is made up of 12 amino acids. The CDR3 here is CAWSLYIDTQYF. Here the CDR3 DNA reads TGTGCCTGGAGTCTGTACATAGATACGCAGTATTTT.